This is a list of T cell receptor beta chains from one sample in a study of human T cells and chemical hapten exposure. MiXCR, applied by TCRdb to the RACE reads, yields one record per CDR3 protein. This table has about 190,000 distinct CDR3 sequences, under 25% appearing once. The specimen comprised whole blood, sampled in connection with sensitization to the hapten diphenylcyclopropenone (DPC). Receptors originate from a woman aged 35 to 49 with alopecia areata. Some clones in this sample may be carry-over from other donors' samples. Both conserved end residues are part of each CDR3. D genes are given only for firm matches. Part of the rows lack a size; the others show once, few, many or a class for expanded clones.

length: 14; V: TRBV15; D: .; J: TRBJ2-2; size: .; CDR3: CATSRDLSSRELFF; DNA: TGTGCCACCAGCAGAGATCTTTCGTCCCGGGAGCTGTTTTTT
length: 16; V: TRBV27; D: .; J: TRBJ2-5; size: .; CDR3: CASVLPLDLLSETQYF; DNA: TGTGCCAGCGTGCTTCCGTTGGACCTTTTGAGTGAGACCCAGTACTTC
length: 16; V: TRBV3-1; D: TRBD1; J: TRBJ2-6; size: .; CDR3: CASSQGQGIGANVLTF; DNA: TGTGCCAGCAGCCAAGGACAGGGTATTGGGGCCAACGTCCTGACTTTC
length: 15; V: TRBV12-3/TRBV12-4; D: .; J: TRBJ2-7; size: once; CDR3: CASSSRGFFSDEQYF; DNA: TGTGCCAGCAGTTCCAGGGGATTCTTTTCGGACGAGCAGTACTTC
length: 14; V: TRBV28; D: TRBD1; J: TRBJ2-7; size: .; CDR3: CASRLTGGNYEQYF; DNA: TGTGCCAGCAGATTGACAGGGGGAAACTACGAGCAGTACTTC
length: 17; V: TRBV6-2/TRBV6-3; D: .; J: TRBJ2-7; size: .; CDR3: CASSSGTGRVDSYEQYF; DNA: TGTGCCAGCAGTTCAGGGACCGGACGAGTCGATAGCTACGAGCAGTACTTC
length: 14; V: TRBV6-2/TRBV6-3; D: .; J: TRBJ1-2; size: few; CDR3: CASSYLGRSYGYTF; DNA: TGTGCCAGCAGTTACCTGGGACGGAGCTATGGCTACACCTTC
length: 12; V: TRBV10-3; D: .; J: TRBJ2-7; size: many; CDR3: CAISGIGSEQYF; DNA: TGTGCCATCAGTGGGATAGGGTCCGAGCAGTACTTC
length: 14; V: TRBV2; D: TRBD1; J: TRBJ2-3; size: few; CDR3: CASPDRGQGDTQYF; DNA: TGTGCCAGCCCGGACAGGGGGCAGGGAGATACGCAGTATTTT
length: 16; V: TRBV29-1; D: TRBD2; J: TRBJ2-1; size: many; CDR3: CSVPGLAGGVYNEQFF; DNA: TGCAGCGTCCCCGGACTAGCGGGAGGGGTTTACAATGAGCAGTTCTTC
length: 14; V: TRBV5-1; D: .; J: TRBJ2-3; size: few; CDR3: CASSSRDGTDTQYF; DNA: TGCGCCAGCAGCTCCCGGGACGGCACAGATACGCAGTATTTT
length: 16; V: TRBV5-1; D: TRBD2; J: TRBJ2-1; size: .; CDR3: CASSSIAGGPVDEQFF; DNA: TGCGCCAGCAGCTCTATAGCGGGAGGGCCTGTAGATGAGCAGTTCTTC
length: 15; V: TRBV7-2; D: TRBD2; J: TRBJ2-7; size: many; CDR3: CASSLAAGGAYEQYF; DNA: TGTGCCAGCAGCTTAGCCGCGGGAGGAGCCTACGAGCAGTACTTC
length: 14; V: TRBV20-1; D: .; J: TRBJ1-5; size: .; CDR3: CSARGSNSNQPQHF; DNA: TGCAGTGCTAGGGGCAGCAATAGCAATCAGCCCCAGCATTTT
length: 14; V: TRBV12-3/TRBV12-4; D: .; J: TRBJ2-3; size: .; CDR3: CASSSRQSTDTQYF; DNA: TGTGCCAGCAGTTCTAGACAGAGCACAGATACGCAGTATTTT
length: 13; V: TRBV6-1; D: .; J: TRBJ1-5; size: few; CDR3: CASSPYGEQPQHF; DNA: TGTGCCAGCAGCCCCTATGGAGAACAGCCCCAGCATTTT
length: 11; V: TRBV6-6; D: TRBD1; J: TRBJ2-5; size: few; CDR3: CASSYQDRVSF; DNA: TGTGCCAGCAGTTACCAGGACAGGGTGTCCTTC
length: 12; V: TRBV29-1; D: .; J: TRBJ2-3; size: .; CDR3: CSALAGGQTQYF; DNA: TGCAGCGCCTTGGCTGGGGGCCAGACGCAGTATTTT
length: 14; V: TRBV11-1; D: .; J: TRBJ2-5; size: .; CDR3: CASSLEPGGGTQYF; DNA: TGTGCCAGCAGCTTAGAGCCCGGAGGGGGGACCCAGTACTTC
length: 12; V: TRBV28; D: .; J: TRBJ2-7; size: once; CDR3: CASSLTPYEQYF; DNA: TGTGCCAGCAGTTTAACCCCATACGAGCAGTACTTC
length: 15; V: TRBV9; D: .; J: TRBJ1-2; size: many; CDR3: CASSETGTPNYGYTF; DNA: TGTGCCAGCAGCGAAACCGGGACACCCAACTATGGCTACACCTTC
length: 15; V: TRBV5-1; D: TRBD1; J: TRBJ1-2; size: .; CDR3: CASSSQGVEVYGYTF; DNA: TGCGCCAGCAGCTCCCAGGGGGTGGAGGTCTATGGCTACACCTTC
length: 16; V: TRBV28; D: TRBD2; J: TRBJ2-5; size: .; CDR3: CASSKGTSGPQETQYF; DNA: TGTGCCAGCAGTAAAGGGACTAGCGGGCCGCAAGAGACCCAGTACTTC
length: 13; V: TRBV10-3; D: TRBD1; J: TRBJ2-7; size: many; CDR3: CAIKGQGGHEQYF; DNA: TGTGCCATCAAGGGACAGGGTGGGCACGAGCAGTACTTC
length: 17; V: TRBV20-1; D: TRBD2; J: TRBJ2-3; size: few; CDR3: CSARPEPGLGYLDTQYF; DNA: TGCAGTGCTAGGCCCGAACCGGGACTAGGATATTTAGATACGCAGTATTTT
length: 14; V: TRBV5-6; D: .; J: TRBJ2-3; size: many; CDR3: CASSLSAGSDTQYF; DNA: TGTGCCAGCAGCTTGTCAGCGGGCTCAGATACGCAGTATTTT
length: 16; V: TRBV4-3; D: TRBD2; J: TRBJ2-7; size: .; CDR3: CASSPSSSGGSYEQYF; DNA: TGCGCCAGCAGCCCATCCTCTAGCGGGGGGTCCTACGAGCAGTACTTC
length: 14; V: TRBV29-1; D: TRBD1; J: TRBJ2-3; size: few; CDR3: CSVGEGATPDTQYF; DNA: TGCAGCGTTGGTGAGGGGGCAACCCCAGATACGCAGTATTTT
length: 16; V: TRBV10-3; D: TRBD2; J: TRBJ2-1; size: many; CDR3: CAISESAASGGNEQFF; DNA: TGTGCCATCAGTGAGTCGGCGGCTAGCGGGGGCAATGAGCAGTTCTTC
length: 17; V: TRBV4-3; D: .; J: TRBJ2-6; size: .; CDR3: CASSQDLGISGANVLTF; DNA: TGCGCCAGCAGCCAAGATTTGGGGATCTCTGGGGCCAACGTCCTGACTTTC
length: 15; V: TRBV10-3; D: TRBD2; J: TRBJ2-2; size: many; CDR3: CAISDSGLDTGELFF; DNA: TGTGCCATCAGTGACTCCGGACTAGACACCGGGGAGCTGTTTTTT
length: 14; V: TRBV4-3; D: TRBD2; J: TRBJ2-1; size: .; CDR3: CASSQGGSRNEQFF; DNA: TGCGCCAGCAGCCAAGGCGGGAGTAGAAATGAGCAGTTCTTC
length: 14; V: TRBV7-9; D: .; J: TRBJ2-5; size: few; CDR3: CASTSRARGETQYF; DNA: TGTGCCAGCACAAGCCGGGCCCGGGGAGAGACCCAGTACTTC
length: 15; V: TRBV5-5; D: .; J: TRBJ1-4; size: few; CDR3: CASSLAPGGNEKLFF; DNA: TGTGCCAGCAGCTTGGCCCCCGGGGGAAATGAAAAACTGTTTTTT
length: 16; V: TRBV7-2; D: .; J: TRBJ2-2; size: .; CDR3: CASSLNGAANTGELFF; DNA: TGTGCCAGCAGCTTAAACGGAGCGGCGAACACCGGGGAGCTGTTTTTT
length: 14; V: TRBV20-1; D: TRBD2; J: TRBJ2-1; size: few; CDR3: CSAGGGTSVNEQFF; DNA: TGCAGTGCTGGGGGGGGGACTAGTGTCAATGAGCAGTTCTTC
length: 13; V: TRBV12-3/TRBV12-4; D: .; J: TRBJ2-7; size: many; CDR3: CASSETGPYEQYF; DNA: TGTGCCAGCAGCGAGACAGGACCCTACGAGCAGTACTTC
length: 15; V: TRBV27; D: .; J: TRBJ2-7; size: few; CDR3: CASSRGAADSYEQYF; DNA: TGTGCCAGCAGTAGGGGGGCAGCGGACAGCTACGAGCAGTACTTC
length: 14; V: TRBV7-2; D: .; J: TRBJ2-5; size: few; CDR3: CASTGQGRGETQYF; DNA: TGTGCCAGCACGGGGCAGGGGAGGGGAGAGACCCAGTACTTC
length: 11; V: TRBV29-1; D: .; J: TRBJ2-7; size: few; CDR3: CSVEGQDEQYF; DNA: TGCAGCGTTGAAGGACAGGACGAGCAGTACTTC
length: 13; V: TRBV10-3; D: .; J: TRBJ2-7; size: .; CDR3: CAIGRGDRNEQYF; DNA: TGTGCCATCGGCCGAGGGGACCGAAACGAGCAGTACTTC
length: 12; V: TRBV20-1; D: .; J: TRBJ2-3; size: few; CDR3: CSARFSTDTQYF; DNA: TGCAGTGCTAGATTTAGCACAGATACGCAGTATTTT
length: 17; V: TRBV15; D: TRBD2; J: TRBJ2-7; size: many; CDR3: CATSRGTAGGKTGEQYF; DNA: TGTGCCACCAGCAGAGGCACAGCGGGAGGGAAGACTGGGGAGCAGTACTTC
length: 13; V: TRBV28; D: .; J: TRBJ1-1; size: .; CDR3: CASVPSPNTEAFF; DNA: TGTGCCAGCGTTCCCAGCCCGAACACTGAAGCTTTCTTT
length: 12; V: TRBV29-1; D: TRBD1; J: TRBJ2-1; size: many; CDR3: CSAGTGGREQFF; DNA: TGCAGCGCTGGGACAGGGGGCCGGGAGCAGTTCTTC
length: 11; V: TRBV10-3; D: .; J: TRBJ2-7; size: .; CDR3: CAISPTYEQYF; DNA: TGTGCCATCAGCCCGACCTACGAGCAGTACTTC
length: 13; V: TRBV10-3; D: .; J: TRBJ2-3; size: .; CDR3: CAIRQGPTDTQYF; DNA: TGTGCCATCAGACAGGGCCCCACGGATACGCAGTATTTT
length: 11; V: TRBV20-1; D: .; J: TRBJ2-7; size: .; CDR3: CSAWDRPEQYF; DNA: TGCAGTGCTTGGGACCGTCCGGAGCAGTACTTC
length: 15; V: TRBV6-2/TRBV6-3; D: .; J: TRBJ1-2; size: .; CDR3: CASRKTGYSNYGYTF; DNA: TGTGCCAGCAGAAAAACAGGGTATTCGAACTATGGCTACACCTTC
length: 14; V: TRBV7-9; D: .; J: TRBJ2-5; size: .; CDR3: CASSDNWSGETQYF; DNA: TGTGCCAGCAGCGACAACTGGAGCGGGGAGACCCAGTACTTC
length: 14; V: TRBV15; D: .; J: TRBJ2-7; size: .; CDR3: CATSREGGSYEQYF; DNA: TGTGCCACCAGCAGAGAGGGCGGATCCTACGAGCAGTACTTC
length: 13; V: TRBV9; D: TRBD2; J: TRBJ2-7; size: .; CDR3: CASSVRGVGEQYF; DNA: TGTGCCAGCAGCGTTCGGGGGGTGGGCGAGCAGTACTTC
length: 14; V: TRBV20-1; D: .; J: TRBJ1-3; size: few; CDR3: CSARAGSSGNTIYF; DNA: TGCAGTGCGAGAGCCGGGAGCTCTGGAAACACCATATATTTT
length: 15; V: TRBV18; D: .; J: TRBJ2-7; size: .; CDR3: CASSTQGPGPYEQYF; DNA: TGTGCCAGCTCAACCCAGGGACCTGGGCCCTACGAGCAGTACTTC
length: 14; V: TRBV5-5; D: .; J: TRBJ2-5; size: .; CDR3: CASSPGHYQETQYF; DNA: TGTGCCAGCAGCCCCGGACATTACCAAGAGACCCAGTACTTC
length: 15; V: TRBV20-1; D: .; J: TRBJ1-4; size: few; CDR3: CSARDPRVSNEKLFF; DNA: TGCAGTGCTAGAGATCCCAGGGTGTCTAATGAAAAACTGTTTTTT
length: 12; V: TRBV10-3; D: .; J: TRBJ2-2; size: few; CDR3: CAISEGYGELFF; DNA: TGTGCCATCAGTGAGGGCTACGGGGAGCTGTTTTTT
length: 17; V: TRBV18; D: .; J: TRBJ2-2; size: .; CDR3: CASSPPGRGTNTGELFF; DNA: TGTGCCAGCTCACCACCCGGGCGGGGAACGAACACCGGGGAGCTGTTTTTT
length: 18; V: TRBV4-3; D: TRBD2; J: TRBJ2-2; size: few; CDR3: CASSQETSGRAQSGELFF; DNA: TGCGCCAGCAGCCAAGAGACTAGCGGGAGGGCTCAATCCGGGGAGCTGTTTTTT